These 4 T cell receptor beta chains originate from one sample sequenced in a study of cytomegalovirus exposure and HLA in healthy donors. PCR involved 60 Vbeta and 13 Jbeta primers. Assay used: immunoSEQ multiplex PCR; TCRdb lists only in-frame clones, some missing. Here the sample spans some 110,000 clones, around 62% being singletons. Source material: PBMCs. Receptors were obtained from a woman aged 40 to 50 in good health and CMV-seropositive.

The V call is TRBV29-1, the J call TRBJ2-7, with 9 bases lining up with TRBD1. Germline-derived CDR1 and CDR2 are SQVTM and ANQGSEA. The CDR3 runs to 16 residues. V trimming: 3 bases; J trimming: 2 bases; junction bases outside the gene matches: 11. The CDR3, as DNA: TGCAGCGTTGAGGGGGTTTTTGGACAGGGGACCTACGAGCAGTACTTC. It specifies CSVEGVFGQGTYEQYF.

The rearrangement uses TRBV9 and TRBJ2-7, with 7 nucleotides matching TRBD1. V was pared by 7 bases and J by 4 bases, with 11 bases of the junction left unmatched. The CDR3 covers 14 residues. Germline CDR1 and CDR2: SGDLS and YYNGEE. Here the CDR3 DNA reads TGTGCCAGCTCCCCGGGGACAGTGGGATACGAGCAGTACTTC. Its translation: CASSPGTVGYEQYF.

This chain joins TRBV5-1 and TRBJ1-2; possible D gene TRBD1, 6 bases. The CDR3 totals 18 residues. Germline CDR1 and CDR2: SGHRS and YFSETQ. V lost 0 bases, J lost 2 bases, and 20 bases lay in between. The CDR3 spells CASSLGRFWGPPNYGYTF. The CDR3 nucleotides are TGCGCCAGCAGCTTGGGACGTTTTTGGGGGCCTCCCAACTATGGCTACACCTTC. The full variable domain, rest sourced from reference TRBV5-1 and TRBJ1-2, is KAGVTQTPRYLIKTRGQQVTLSCSPISGHRSVSWYQQTPGQGLQFLFEYFSETQRNKGNFPGRFSGRQFSNSRSEMNVSTLELGDSALYLCASSLGRFWGPPNYGYTFGSGTRLTVV.

This chain links TRBV2 with TRBJ1-6, with D perhaps TRBD1 (5 bases). This CDR3 is built from 15 residues. Germline CDR1 reads SNHLY; CDR2 reads FYNNEI. The ends were cut back, 8 bases at V and 9 bases at J, with 20 bases in the middle. CDR3 sequence reads: CASDVNSLDSSPLHF. CDR3 bases: TGTGCCAGCGATGTGAACAGTCTCGACAGTTCACCCCTCCACTTT.